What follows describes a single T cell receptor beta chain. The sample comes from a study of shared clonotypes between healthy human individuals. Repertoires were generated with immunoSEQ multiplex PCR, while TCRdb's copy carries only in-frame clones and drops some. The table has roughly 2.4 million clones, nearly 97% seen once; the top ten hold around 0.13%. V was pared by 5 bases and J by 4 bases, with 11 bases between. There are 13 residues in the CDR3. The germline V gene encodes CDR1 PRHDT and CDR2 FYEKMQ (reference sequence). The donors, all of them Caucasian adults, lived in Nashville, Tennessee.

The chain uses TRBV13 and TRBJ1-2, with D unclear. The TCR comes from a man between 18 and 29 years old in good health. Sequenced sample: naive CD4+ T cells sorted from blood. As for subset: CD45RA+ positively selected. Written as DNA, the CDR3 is TGTGCCAGCAGCCCTGCGGATTTCTATGGCTACACCTTC. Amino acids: CASSPADFYGYTF.